What follows are 24 T cell receptor beta chains derived from one specimen sequenced in a study of early T cells in non-severe SARS-CoV-2 infection. Each CDR3 protein gets one entry after TCRdb re-called the 5' RACE reads with MiXCR. The sample lists approximately 65,000 distinct CDR3 sequences, 11% occurring once. The sequenced sample consisted of whole blood. These receptors came from an adult who was a healthcare worker with PCR-confirmed SARS-CoV-2 infection or an uninfected control (not recorded which).

This clonotype was detected only a few times. This chain connects TRBV7-9 to TRBJ2-3; 11 bases agree with TRBD2. With 1 base clipped from V and 4 bases from J, the junction kept 19 bases outside the gene matches. This CDR3 region has 21 residues. Germline values: CDR1 SEHNR, CDR2 FQNEAQ (reference sequence). Here the CDR3 reads CASSLEYGTSGPMWFPDTQYF. CDR3 DNA: TGTGCCAGCAGCTTAGAGTACGGGACTAGCGGCCCGATGTGGTTCCCAGATACGCAGTATTTT.

The chain uses TRBV20-1 and TRBJ2-7, with D perhaps matching TRBD1 or TRBD2 (5 bases each). CDR3 length: 16 residues. Per germline, CDR1 DFQATT and CDR2 SNEGSKA (reference sequence). Trimming stripped 0 bases from V and 1 base from J, with 16 bases between. This CDR3 is CSARDLRTGGSYEQYF. The DNA of the CDR3 is TGCAGTGCTAGAGATCTTAGGACTGGGGGATCCTACGAGCAGTACTTC.

This clonotype was recorded a few times. The chain couples TRBV28 to TRBJ1-2; D unclear. The V gene lost 4 bases and the J gene lost 4 bases, with 4 bases spanning the gap. Germline V CDR1 and CDR2: MDHEN, SYDVKM. The CDR3 loop spans 11 amino acids. The chain's CDR3 is CASSSTYGYTF. DNA of the CDR3: TGTGCCAGCAGTTCGACCTATGGCTACACCTTC.

The chain employs TRBV7-8 and TRBJ1-5; tentatively, D is TRBD1 (5 bases). CDR1 and CDR2 from the germline V gene are SGHVS and FQNEAQ. V shed 4 bases and J shed 4 bases, with 20 bases lying between them. This CDR3 comprises 17 residues. CDR3 bases: TGTGCCAGCAGCTCCTATAGCGGTAGGGGTACTAATCAGCCCCAGCATTTT. This translates into CASSSYSGRGTNQPQHF. The whole variable domain, remainder taken from reference TRBV7-8 and TRBJ1-5, is GAGVSQSPRYKVAKRGQDVALRCDPISGHVSLFWYQQALGQGPEFLTYFQNEAQLDKSGLPSDRFFAERPEGSVSTLKIQRTQQEDSAVYLCASSSYSGRGTNQPQHFGDGTRLSIL.

This clonotype was recorded at least ten times. The CDR3 sequence: CASSTNRGRETQYF. The CDR3 DNA reads TGTGCCAGCAGCACCAACAGGGGGCGTGAGACCCAGTACTTC. The chain combines TRBV7-2 with TRBJ2-5; 9 nucleotides line up with TRBD1. Germline V gene data show CDR1 as SGHTA and CDR2 as FQGNSA. J lost 5 bases, V lost 5 bases, and 6 bases had no gene match. CDR3 length: 14 residues. Combining the CDR3 with reference TRBV7-2 and TRBJ2-5 gives the whole variable domain GAGVSQSPSNKVTEKGKDVELRCDPISGHTALYWYRQSLGQGLEFLIYFQGNSAPDKSGLPSDRFSAERTGGSVSTLTIQRTQQEDSAVYLCASSTNRGRETQYFGPGTRLLVL.

This chain links TRBV28 with TRBJ2-7; unclear D gene. CDR3 length equals 14 residues. CDR1 is MDHEN, CDR2 SYDVKM, per germline. Trimming took 0 bases from V and 12 from J, leaving 18 bases between them. CDR3 sequence (DNA): TGTGCCAGCAGTTTATGGAGCGACTCATCGGTAGGGTACTTC. This translates into CASSLWSDSSVGYF.

This clonotype was counted many times. The chain uses TRBV6-6 and TRBJ1-5; unclear D gene. This CDR3 is 12 amino acids long. Between the trimmed V and J ends, which lost 7 bases and 3 bases, there was a span of 7 bases. Germline assignment: CDR1 MNHNY and CDR2 SVGAGI (reference sequence). This CDR3 reads CASKTANQPQHF. DNA of the CDR3: TGTGCCAGCAAAACGGCCAATCAGCCCCAGCATTTT.

This chain connects TRBV2 to TRBJ2-3, with D hard to call. The CDR3 sequence is 13 residues long. Germline V CDR1 and CDR2: SNHLY, FYNNEI. Trimming removed 6 bases at V and 3 bases at J, with 10 bases between. As DNA, the CDR3 is TGTGCCAGCAGCGCAGCGAGGACAGATACGCAGTATTTT. Translation gives CASSAARTDTQYF.

This clonotype has at least ten counts. The V call is TRBV7-9, the J call TRBJ2-2; possible D gene TRBD2, 6 bases. Trimming removed 7 bases at V and 6 bases at J, with 15 bases between. The germline gives CDR1 SEHNR, CDR2 FQNEAQ (reference sequence). This CDR3 has 14 amino acids. CDR3 sequence reads: CASIEGRLSGELFF. CDR3 bases: TGTGCCAGCATCGAGGGGAGGTTGTCCGGGGAGCTGTTTTTT.

This clonotype was seen repeatedly, ten times or more. The chain is built from TRBV3-1 and TRBJ2-5; 8 bases fit TRBD1. The germline gives CDR1 LGHDT, CDR2 YNNKEL (reference sequence). This CDR3 region has 14 residues. V gave up 4 bases and J gave up 3 bases; unmatched junction bases: 4. CDR3 sequence: CASSPPDREETQYF. The CDR3, as DNA: TGTGCCAGCAGCCCCCCGGACAGGGAAGAGACCCAGTACTTC.

The gene calls are TRBV6-5 and TRBJ2-3; D is perhaps TRBD1 (5 bases). V was trimmed by 3 bases and J by 3 bases, leaving 16 bases between them. This CDR3 is built from 16 residues. CDR1 MNHEY and CDR2 SVGAGI come from the germline V gene. CDR3: CASSYRAGIGTDTQYF. Here the CDR3 DNA reads TGTGCCAGCAGTTATCGGGCAGGGATAGGGACAGATACGCAGTATTTT.

The V call is TRBV10-2, the J call TRBJ1-5; D is uncertain. Germline CDR1 and CDR2: WSHSY and SAAADI. CDR3 length equals 12 residues. V gave up 4 bases and J gave up 6 bases, with 7 bases separating them. For the CDR3, the DNA is TGCGCCAGCAGTGCACTACCTCAGCCCCAGCATTTT. This encodes CASSALPQPQHF.

The CDR3 loop reads CASSPDGLAGTYEQYF. CDR3 coding DNA: TGTGCCAGCAGCCCAGACGGTCTAGCGGGGACCTACGAGCAGTACTTC. The chain is built from TRBV7-2 and TRBJ2-7, with 9 bases identical to TRBD2. The ends lost 5 bases at V and 2 bases at J; junction bases unmatched: 10. Germline CDR1 SGHTA, CDR2 FQGNSA. The CDR3 covers 16 residues. The variable domain in full, completed from reference TRBV7-2 and TRBJ2-7, reads GAGVSQSPSNKVTEKGKDVELRCDPISGHTALYWYRQSLGQGLEFLIYFQGNSAPDKSGLPSDRFSAERTGGSVSTLTIQRTQQEDSAVYLCASSPDGLAGTYEQYFGPGTRLTVT.

This clonotype was counted between two and nine times. The rearrangement uses TRBV5-1 and TRBJ1-2; tentatively, D is TRBD1 (6 bases). The germline CDR1 and CDR2 sequences are SGHRS and YFSETQ. CDR3 length: 14 amino acids. Trimming cost V 3 bases and J 2 bases, with 11 bases left between them. CDR3 sequence reads: CASSSATGNYGYTF. The CDR3 DNA is TGCGCCAGCAGCTCCGCGACAGGAAACTATGGCTACACCTTC. The variable domain in full, completed from reference TRBV5-1 and TRBJ1-2, reads KAGVTQTPRYLIKTRGQQVTLSCSPISGHRSVSWYQQTPGQGLQFLFEYFSETQRNKGNFPGRFSGRQFSNSRSEMNVSTLELGDSALYLCASSSATGNYGYTFGSGTRLTVV.

The chain uses TRBV6-2 or TRBV6-3 and TRBJ2-3; D gene unclear. V was trimmed by 4 bases and J by 3 bases, leaving 8 bases between them. Germline CDR1 and CDR2: MNHEY and SVGEGT. The length of the CDR3 is 13 residues. The CDR3 DNA follows: TGTGCCAGCAGTTCCTCTGAGACAGATACGCAGTATTTT. It codes for CASSSSETDTQYF.

This clonotype was counted at least ten times. This chain joins TRBV7-8 and TRBJ2-4, with 11 positions matching TRBD2. The J segment lost 8 bases and the V segment lost 4 bases, leaving 7 bases of the junction unmatched. The germline gives CDR1 SGHVS, CDR2 FQNEAQ. CDR3 length equals 15 residues. The CDR3 sequence is CASSYSLAGAHIQYF. Written as DNA, the CDR3 is TGTGCCAGCAGCTACTCACTAGCGGGAGCACACATTCAGTACTTC.

This chain's CDR3 is CASSLVAVSGNTIYF. The CDR3 DNA reads as TGTGCCAGCAGCTTAGTGGCAGTCTCTGGAAACACCATATATTTT. This sequence joins TRBV11-2 and TRBJ1-3; D call uncertain. The V gene lost 1 base and the J gene lost 0 bases, with 7 bases spanning the gap. The CDR3 length is 15 residues. Germline-derived CDR1 and CDR2 are SGHAT and FQNNGV. Full variable domain (remainder filled in from reference TRBV11-2 and TRBJ1-3): EAGVAQSPRYKIIEKRQSVAFWCNPISGHATLYWYQQILGQGPKLLIQFQNNGVVDDSQLPKDRFSAERLKGVDSTLKIQPAKLEDSAVYLCASSLVAVSGNTIYFGEGSWLTVV.

A few counts support this clonotype. The genes are TRBV30 and TRBJ1-5, with a possible D match to TRBD1 (5 bases). The CDR3 runs 13 residues. The germline CDR1 and CDR2 sequences are GTSNPN and SVGIG (reference sequence). Deletions cut 3 bases from V and 4 bases from J, with 10 bases between. This CDR3 is CAWRLEGNQPQHF. The CDR3 DNA reads as TGTGCCTGGAGGTTAGAGGGGAATCAGCCCCAGCATTTT.

This clonotype has only a few counts. The chain has TRBV20-1 and TRBJ1-1; D not resolved. V gave up 5 bases and J gave up 5 bases, with 9 bases separating them. Germline-derived CDR1 and CDR2 are DFQATT and SNEGSKA (reference sequence). The CDR3 contains 11 residues. CDR3 coding DNA: TGCAGTGCTGAGAGGCGGACTGAAGCTTTCTTT. Translated, it gives CSAERRTEAFF.

There are many counts of this clonotype. The gene calls are TRBV19 and TRBJ2-1, with 7 bases identical to TRBD2. This CDR3 contains 15 residues. The germline V gene encodes CDR1 LNHDA and CDR2 SQIVND (reference sequence). Germline trimming cut 2 bases from V and 4 bases from J; bases unmatched to any gene: 5. The CDR3 sequence: CASSISWDYYNEQFF. The CDR3, as DNA: TGTGCCAGTAGTATAAGTTGGGACTATTACAATGAGCAGTTCTTC.

This clonotype has at least ten counts. The chain uses TRBV12-3 or TRBV12-4 and TRBJ2-1; TRBD1 agrees at 9 bases. Losses at the gene ends were 4 bases for V and 13 bases for J; bases not matched to a gene: 2. The CDR3 has 11 amino acids. This CDR3 is CASSSGQGQFF. CDR3 nucleotide sequence: TGTGCCAGCAGTTCGGGACAGGGACAGTTCTTC.

The sample holds many counts of this clonotype. The chain combines TRBV29-1 with TRBJ2-6; the D gene is possibly TRBD2 (5 bases). This CDR3 is 13 amino acids long. V was clipped by 4 bases and J by 4 bases, with 8 bases between them. Germline lookup yields CDR1 SQVTM and CDR2 ANQGSEA. In nucleotides, the CDR3 is TGCAGCGTTGGAGGGTTCGGGGCCAACGTCCTGACTTTC. Protein: CSVGGFGANVLTF. The full variable domain, its missing parts supplied by reference TRBV29-1 and TRBJ2-6, is SAVISQKPSRDICQRGTSLTIQCQVDSQVTMMFWYRQQPGQSLTLIATANQGSEATYESGFVIDKFPISRPNLTFSTLTVSNMSPEDSSIYLCSVGGFGANVLTFGAGSRLTVL.

V usage is TRBV27 and J usage is TRBJ2-2; the match to TRBD1 covers 7 bases. Trimming removed 6 bases from V and 2 bases from J; junction bases left unmatched: 3. Germline V gene sequence: CDR1 MNHEY, CDR2 SMNVEV (reference sequence). CDR3 size: 14 residues. The CDR3 reads CASRGQPNTGELFF. The CDR3, as DNA: TGTGCCAGCAGGGGACAGCCCAACACCGGGGAGCTGTTTTTT.

V gene TRBV11-2 combines with J gene TRBJ2-2; D gene unclear. The length of the CDR3 is 17 residues. In germline, CDR1 is SGHAT, CDR2 FQNNGV. Trimming pared 0 bases from V and 0 bases from J, leaving 11 bases between. The CDR3: CASSLDFWVTNTGELFF. CDR3 DNA: TGTGCCAGCAGCTTAGATTTTTGGGTCACGAACACCGGGGAGCTGTTTTTT.